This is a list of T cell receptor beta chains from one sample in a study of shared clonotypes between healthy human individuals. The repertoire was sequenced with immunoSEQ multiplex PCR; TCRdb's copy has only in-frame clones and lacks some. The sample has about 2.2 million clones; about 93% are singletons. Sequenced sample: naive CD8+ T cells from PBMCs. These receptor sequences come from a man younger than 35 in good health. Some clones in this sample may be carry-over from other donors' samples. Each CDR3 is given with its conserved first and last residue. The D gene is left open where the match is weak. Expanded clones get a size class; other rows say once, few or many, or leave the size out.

TGTGCCACCAGCAGACCCCCGAGGACAGGGAAAGAGACCCAGTACTTC CATSRPPRTGKETQYF NA TRBJ2-5 TRBV15 TRBD1 16
TGTGCCAGCAGTGTGGGGGGAATATACGAGCAGTACTTC CASSVGGIYEQYF NA TRBJ2-7 TRBV25-1 NA 13
TGCGCCAGCAGTGCGGGGGAGGGCCTCTACGAGCAGTACTTC CASSAGEGLYEQYF NA TRBJ2-7 TRBV10-2 TRBD2 14
TGTGCCAGCAGCCCCGCACTAGCGGGAGCCTACAATGAGCAGTTCTTC CASSPALAGAYNEQFF few TRBJ2-1 TRBV4-2 TRBD2 16
TGTGCCAGCAGCTTAGACCAGGGGCCCTCGCCTTACGAGCAGTACTTC CASSLDQGPSPYEQYF NA TRBJ2-7 TRBV7-9 NA 16
TGTGCCAGTAGTGACGGCCAGACCTACGAGCAGTACTTC CASSDGQTYEQYF NA TRBJ2-7 TRBV19 NA 13
TGTGCCAGCAGCCAAGAGGGAGCAGCCTATAACTATGGCTACACCTTC CASSQEGAAYNYGYTF NA TRBJ1-2 TRBV14 NA 16
TGTGCCAGCAGCGAACGGTCGTACCAAGAGACCCAGTACTTC CASSERSYQETQYF NA TRBJ2-5 TRBV11-2 NA 14
TGTGCCAGCAGCTCCCCCGACGGCAAAAACATTCAGTACTTC CASSSPDGKNIQYF once TRBJ2-4 TRBV11-2 NA 14
TGTGCCAGCAGTTACAGGCGGCTCAGCTTGGAGAACACTGAAGCTTTCTTT CASSYRRLSLENTEAFF NA TRBJ1-1 TRBV27 NA 17
TGTGCCAGCAGGGAGGGCAGGATAGGCACTGAAGCTTTCTTT CASREGRIGTEAFF NA TRBJ1-1 TRBV28 NA 14
TGTGCCAGCAGTGAAGAGTGGAATTGGAACACTGAAGCTTTCTTT CASSEEWNWNTEAFF NA TRBJ1-1 TRBV6-1 NA 15
TGCGCCAGCAGCTTGGCCGGGACCTCTGGAAACACCATATATTTT CASSLAGTSGNTIYF NA TRBJ1-3 TRBV5-1 NA 15
TGTGCCAGCAGCGGGGGCACCCAAATCTACGAGCAGTACTTC CASSGGTQIYEQYF NA TRBJ2-7 TRBV7-2 NA 14
TGTGCCAGCAGCTTGGGTGGCAGCCTGAACACTGAAGCTTTCTTT CASSLGGSLNTEAFF few TRBJ1-1 TRBV7-6 NA 15
TGTGCCAGCAGCGTTAGCGGGAGCGACTACAATGAGCAGTTCTTC CASSVSGSDYNEQFF NA TRBJ2-1 TRBV9 TRBD2 15
TGTGCCAGCAGCTTGGGGACTAGACTCCCGGAGCAGTACTTC CASSLGTRLPEQYF NA TRBJ2-7 TRBV5-6 TRBD2 14
TGTGCCAGCAGCCACAACTCCTACGAGCAGTACTTC CASSHNSYEQYF NA TRBJ2-7 TRBV7-8 NA 12
TGTGCCAGCAGCCTACGGACAGGGAACACTGAAGCTTTCTTT CASSLRTGNTEAFF NA TRBJ1-1 TRBV7-8 TRBD1 14
TGTGCCAGCAGACCCGGGACAGGGGGCTACGAGCAGTACTTC CASRPGTGGYEQYF NA TRBJ2-7 TRBV7-9 TRBD1 14
TGTGCCAGCAGTTTAAGGGACAGTAGCCACGAGCAGTACTTC CASSLRDSSHEQYF NA TRBJ2-7 TRBV27 TRBD1 14
TGTGCCAGCAGTGAAGCATCCGGGACAGTCAACACTGAAGCTTTCTTT CASSEASGTVNTEAFF NA TRBJ1-1 TRBV2 TRBD1 16
TGTGCCAGCAGCCCTCGACTTGGGGCTGACGAGCAGTACTTC CASSPRLGADEQYF NA TRBJ2-7 TRBV27 NA 14
TGCGCCAGCAGCTTGGACGGCCGGCTAAACACCGGGGAGCTGTTTTTT CASSLDGRLNTGELFF NA TRBJ2-2 TRBV5-1 NA 16
TGCGCCAGCAGCCAGTCGAACAGGTACTCTGGAAACACCATATATTTT CASSQSNRYSGNTIYF NA TRBJ1-3 TRBV4-3 NA 16
TGTGCCAGCAGCTTGGATCTGGGACCCACCTACGAGCAGTACTTC CASSLDLGPTYEQYF NA TRBJ2-7 TRBV5-4 NA 15
TGTGCCAGCAGTTTTACAGGGGGAAATGAAAAACTGTTTTTT CASSFTGGNEKLFF NA TRBJ1-4 TRBV27 TRBD1 14
TGTGCCAGCAGTGGGGGGACAGATGAGCAGTTCTTC CASSGGTDEQFF NA TRBJ2-1 TRBV2 TRBD1 12
TGTGCCAGCAGCCTAGTCCGGGGCGCTGACTATGGCTACACCTTC CASSLVRGADYGYTF NA TRBJ1-2 TRBV28 NA 15
TGTGCCAGCAGAGCCGGGGACGGGGCCCATGTATTGCAGTTCTTC CASRAGDGAHVLQFF NA TRBJ2-1 TRBV2 NA 15
TGTGCCAGCAGTTCCCCGGGACAGGGTGCAGATACGCAGTATTTT CASSSPGQGADTQYF NA TRBJ2-3 TRBV27 TRBD1 15
TGTGCCAGCTGCCAGGAATATGGTCCCAATGAGCAGTTCTTC CASCQEYGPNEQFF NA TRBJ2-1 TRBV2 NA 14
TGTGCCAGCAGCCCACCTGGGGAAGGCTACACCTTC CASSPPGEGYTF NA TRBJ1-2 TRBV7-9 NA 12
TGCGCCAGCAGCTCGGACAGGCCTCCTAACTATGGCTACACCTTC CASSSDRPPNYGYTF NA TRBJ1-2 TRBV5-1 TRBD1 15
TGCGCCAGCAGCCCGGGTTGGGCAGATACGCAGTATTTT CASSPGWADTQYF NA TRBJ2-3 TRBV4-1 NA 13
TGTGCCAGCAGCCAGGGACTAGCATGGGAGACCCAGTACTTC CASSQGLAWETQYF NA TRBJ2-5 TRBV7-9 TRBD2 14
TGCGCCAGCAGCCACCCACTAGCGGCGAACACCGGGGAGCTGTTTTTT CASSHPLAANTGELFF NA TRBJ2-2 TRBV23-1 TRBD2 16
TGCGCCAGCAGCCAAGGGACTGCATGGGAGACCCAGTACTTC CASSQGTAWETQYF once TRBJ2-5 TRBV4-1 NA 14
TGCAGCGTTGTGGGGGGTTCCGGGGAGCTGTTTTTT CSVVGGSGELFF NA TRBJ2-2 TRBV29-1 NA 12
TGCGCCAGCAGCCAAAGAGGACAGGGGGATGTCGGGGAGCTGTTTTTT CASSQRGQGDVGELFF NA TRBJ2-2 TRBV4-1 TRBD1 16
TGTGCCAGCAGTTACTCGGAGGGGCCCTACGAGCAGTACTTC CASSYSEGPYEQYF NA TRBJ2-7 TRBV6-5 NA 14
TGTGCCAGTTTGCTGGGTCCGGATGAGCAGTTCTTC CASLLGPDEQFF NA TRBJ2-1 TRBV6-6 NA 12
TGTGCCAGCAGCTCGACTAGCGGCATTTCCTACGAGCAGTACTTC CASSSTSGISYEQYF NA TRBJ2-7 TRBV13 TRBD2 15
TGTGCCAGCAGTTTATATCAGGGGGCGCATTACGAGCAGTACTTC CASSLYQGAHYEQYF NA TRBJ2-7 TRBV27 TRBD1 15
TGTGCCAGCAGCTTAGCTCGGCGCTACGAGCAGTACTTC CASSLARRYEQYF NA TRBJ2-7 TRBV11-2 NA 13
TGCGCCAGCAGCCAGGGGGGCCCCTACGAGCAGTACTTC CASSQGGPYEQYF once TRBJ2-7 TRBV4-1 NA 13
TGTGCCAGCAGGGAGCCGGGCCAGAGGTGGCAGCCCCAGCATTTT CASREPGQRWQPQHF NA TRBJ1-5 TRBV2 NA 15
TGTGCCACCAGCAGAGTTCCCTTAGCGGGAGAGAGATCAGATACGCAGTATTTT CATSRVPLAGERSDTQYF NA TRBJ2-3 TRBV15 TRBD2 18
TGTGCCAGCAGCTTTGGGGCGTTAGCGGGAGAGAACACCGGGGAGCTGTTTTTT CASSFGALAGENTGELFF NA TRBJ2-2 TRBV7-3 TRBD2 18
TGTGCCAGCAGCGTAGGGGGACAAATATCTCAAGAGACCCAGTACTTC CASSVGGQISQETQYF NA TRBJ2-5 TRBV9 NA 16